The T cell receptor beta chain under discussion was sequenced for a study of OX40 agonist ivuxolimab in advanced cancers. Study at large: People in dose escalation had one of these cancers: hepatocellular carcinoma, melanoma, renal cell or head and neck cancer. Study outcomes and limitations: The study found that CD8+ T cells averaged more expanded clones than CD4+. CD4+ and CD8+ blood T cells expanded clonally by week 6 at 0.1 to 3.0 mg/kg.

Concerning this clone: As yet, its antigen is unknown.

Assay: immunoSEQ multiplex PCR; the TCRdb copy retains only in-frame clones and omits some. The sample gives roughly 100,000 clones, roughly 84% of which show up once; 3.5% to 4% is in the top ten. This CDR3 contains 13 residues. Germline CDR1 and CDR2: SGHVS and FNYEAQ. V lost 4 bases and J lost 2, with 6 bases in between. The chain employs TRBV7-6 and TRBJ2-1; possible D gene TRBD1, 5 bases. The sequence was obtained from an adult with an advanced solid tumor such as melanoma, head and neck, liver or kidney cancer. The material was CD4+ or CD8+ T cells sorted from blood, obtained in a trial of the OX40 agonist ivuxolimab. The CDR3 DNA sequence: TGTGCCAGCAGCTCGGACACCTACAATGAGCAGTTCTTC. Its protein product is CASSSDTYNEQFF.